This T cell receptor beta chain originates from a study of CD8 T cells in Susac syndrome. The CDR3 runs 14 residues. V gave up 4 bases and J gave up 6 bases; unmatched junction bases: 5. The germline CDR1 and CDR2 sequences are GTSNPN and SVGIG (reference sequence). This clonotype was found once. RNA totalling roughly 0.45 to 1 ug underwent reverse transcription with random hexamers. The immunoSEQ assay covered 54 Vbeta and 13 Jbeta segments for CDR3. TCRdb called the immunoSEQ multiplex PCR reads again in MiXCR, with one record for every CDR3 protein. The sample holds under 200,000 distinct CDR3 sequences, 90% to 95% seen once. The study used healthy donors as controls matched for age and sex. It was negative isolation that provided the CD8+ and CD4+ T cells, whereas TEMRA cells were enriched by FACS.

The sequenced sample was CD4+ T cells from PBMCs. The sequence derives from a human donor in good health. This chain joins TRBV30 and TRBJ2-3; 12 nucleotides line up with TRBD2. The CDR3 loop reads CAWTPGLAGDTQYF. CDR3 nucleotides: TGTGCCTGGACCCCGGGACTAGCGGGCGATACGCAGTATTTT.